These 6 T cell receptor beta chains came from one sample sequenced in a study of blood T cell repertoires in COVID-19. Method: immunoSEQ multiplex PCR; TCRdb's copy keeps in-frame clones and lacks some. The table records about 84,000 clones, 75% to 90% of them present only once. The sequencing sample was made of peripheral blood. Receptors were obtained from a man older than 75 with active or convalescent COVID-19.

The chain combines TRBV28 with TRBJ1-3, with TRBD1 as a possible D gene (5 bases). Germline CDR1 and CDR2: MDHEN and SYDVKM. The length of the CDR3 is 15 residues. Deletions cut 6 bases from V and 0 bases from J, with 12 bases between. CDR3 bases: TGTGCCAGCAGCGCGGGGGGGAGCTCTGGAAACACCATATATTTT. Amino acids: CASSAGGSSGNTIYF.

This clone was detected many times. Other DNA sequences in the sample encode the same CDR3. The chain combines TRBV4-3 with TRBJ2-1; 12 bases align to TRBD2. This CDR3 is 16 amino acids long. V was clipped by 0 bases and J by 4 bases; unmatched bases: 1. Germline V gives CDR1 LGHNA, CDR2 YSLEER. The CDR3 DNA follows: TGCGCCAGCAGCCAAGAGCTAGCGGGAGGGTACAATGAGCAGTTCTTC. This codes for CASSQELAGGYNEQFF.

The J gene is TRBJ2-1, the V gene TRBV15, with 10 bases that match TRBD2. Germline V gene data show CDR1 as LNHNV and CDR2 as YYDKDF (reference sequence). This CDR3 spans 14 amino acids. Losses at the gene ends were 4 bases for V and 6 bases for J; bases not matched to a gene: 3. CDR3 bases: TGTGCCACCAGCAAGCCTAGCGGGAGCAATGAGCAGTTCTTC. Translated, it gives CATSKPSGSNEQFF.

This chain joins TRBV27 and TRBJ2-7, with a weak D call TRBD1 (5 bases). Per the germline V gene, CDR1 is MNHEY and CDR2 is SMNVEV (reference sequence). The CDR3 spans 14 residues. V dropped 3 bases and J dropped 3 bases, with 12 bases sitting between them. CDR3 DNA sequence: TGTGCCAGCAGTTTTAGGGGCGGCGGCTACGAGCAGTACTTC. Its protein product is CASSFRGGGYEQYF.

V and J are TRBV11-2 and TRBJ2-7; TRBD1 might be the D (6 bases). Germline CDR1 SGHAT, CDR2 FQNNGV. V gave up 5 bases and J gave up 0 bases, with 14 bases separating them. The CDR3 covers 15 residues. The CDR3 DNA is TGTGCCAGCAGCAGGGGGTTTAGCCCCTCCTACGAGCAGTACTTC. Translated, it gives CASSRGFSPSYEQYF.

This clone was seen a few times. J is TRBJ2-2 and V is TRBV2; TRBD2 is a possible D gene (5 bases). CDR1 is SNHLY, CDR2 FYNNEI, per germline. This CDR3 contains 12 residues. V was cut by 6 bases and J by 8 bases, with 10 bases left in between. CDR3 DNA sequence: TGTGCCAGCAGCCTGGAGGCTGGGGAGCTGTTTTTT. Translating it yields CASSLEAGELFF.